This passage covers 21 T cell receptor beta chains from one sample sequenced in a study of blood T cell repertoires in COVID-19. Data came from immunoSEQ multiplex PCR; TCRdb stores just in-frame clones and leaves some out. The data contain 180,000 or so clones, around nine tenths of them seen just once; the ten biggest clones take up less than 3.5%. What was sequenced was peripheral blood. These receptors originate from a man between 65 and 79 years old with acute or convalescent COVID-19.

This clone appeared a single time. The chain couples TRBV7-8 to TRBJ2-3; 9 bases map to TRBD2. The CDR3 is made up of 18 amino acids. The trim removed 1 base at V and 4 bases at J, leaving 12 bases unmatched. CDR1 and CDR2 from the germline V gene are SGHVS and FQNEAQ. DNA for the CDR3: TGTGCCAGCAGCTTAGGCACTTTAGCGGGAGTGGGACCAGATACGCAGTATTTT. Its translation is CASSLGTLAGVGPDTQYF.

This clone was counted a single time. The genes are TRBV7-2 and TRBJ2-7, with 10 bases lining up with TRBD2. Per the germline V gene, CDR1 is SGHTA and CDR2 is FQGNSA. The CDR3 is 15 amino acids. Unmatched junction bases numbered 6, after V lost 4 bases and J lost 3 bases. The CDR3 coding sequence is TGTGCCAGCAGCTGGTTTAGCGGGAGGAACTACGAGCAGTACTTC. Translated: CASSWFSGRNYEQYF.

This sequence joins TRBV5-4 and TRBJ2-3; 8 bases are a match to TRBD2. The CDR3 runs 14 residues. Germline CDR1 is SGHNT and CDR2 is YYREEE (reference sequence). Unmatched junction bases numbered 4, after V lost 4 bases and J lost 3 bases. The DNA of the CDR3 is TGTGCCAGCAGCCCCGGACTAGCTACAGATACGCAGTATTTT. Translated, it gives CASSPGLATDTQYF.

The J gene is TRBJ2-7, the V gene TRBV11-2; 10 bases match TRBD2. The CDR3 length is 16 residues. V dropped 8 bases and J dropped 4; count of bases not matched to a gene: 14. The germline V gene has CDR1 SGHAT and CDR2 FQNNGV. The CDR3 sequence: CASRERGGVLPYEQYF. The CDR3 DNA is TGTGCCAGCCGGGAGCGGGGGGGGGTACTACCGTACGAGCAGTACTTC.

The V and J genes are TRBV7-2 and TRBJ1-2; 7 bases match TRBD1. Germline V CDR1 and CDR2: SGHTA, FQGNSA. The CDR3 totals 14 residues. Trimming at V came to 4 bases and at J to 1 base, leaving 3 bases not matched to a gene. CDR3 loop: CASSSGTDNYGYTF. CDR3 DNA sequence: TGTGCCAGCAGCTCCGGGACAGATAACTATGGCTACACCTTC.

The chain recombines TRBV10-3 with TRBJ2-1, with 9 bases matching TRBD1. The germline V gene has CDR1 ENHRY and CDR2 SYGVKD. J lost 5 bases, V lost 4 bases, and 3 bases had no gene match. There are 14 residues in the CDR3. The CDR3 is CAISGTGVNNEQFF. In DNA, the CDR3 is TGTGCCATCAGTGGGACAGGGGTCAACAATGAGCAGTTCTTC.

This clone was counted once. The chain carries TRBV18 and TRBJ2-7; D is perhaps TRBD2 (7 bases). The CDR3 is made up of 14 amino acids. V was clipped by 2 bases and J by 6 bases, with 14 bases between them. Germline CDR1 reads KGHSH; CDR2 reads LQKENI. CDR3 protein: CASSPGGGPREQYF. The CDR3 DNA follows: TGTGCCAGCTCACCAGGCGGGGGCCCGCGCGAGCAGTACTTC.

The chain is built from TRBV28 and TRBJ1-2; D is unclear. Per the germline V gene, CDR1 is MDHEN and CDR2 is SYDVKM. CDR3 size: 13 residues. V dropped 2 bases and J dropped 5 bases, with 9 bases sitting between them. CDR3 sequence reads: CASSLGSGYGYTF. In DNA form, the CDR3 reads TGTGCCAGCAGTTTAGGAAGCGGGTATGGCTACACCTTC.

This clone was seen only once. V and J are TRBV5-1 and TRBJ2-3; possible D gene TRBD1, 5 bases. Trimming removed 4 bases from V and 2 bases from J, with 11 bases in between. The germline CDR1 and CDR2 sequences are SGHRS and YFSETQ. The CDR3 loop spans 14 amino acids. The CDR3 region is CASSPRQFTDTQYF. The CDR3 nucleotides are TGCGCCAGCAGCCCAAGACAGTTCACAGATACGCAGTATTTT.

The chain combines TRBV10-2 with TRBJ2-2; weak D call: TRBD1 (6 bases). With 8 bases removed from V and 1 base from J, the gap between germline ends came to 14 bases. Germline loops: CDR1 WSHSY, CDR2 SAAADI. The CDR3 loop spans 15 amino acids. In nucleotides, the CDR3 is TGCGCCAGCTCCAAGGGGGTTATGAACACCGGGGAGCTGTTTTTT. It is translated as CASSKGVMNTGELFF.

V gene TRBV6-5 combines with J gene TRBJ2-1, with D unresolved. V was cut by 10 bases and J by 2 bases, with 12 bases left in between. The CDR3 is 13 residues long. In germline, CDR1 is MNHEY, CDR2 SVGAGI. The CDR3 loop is CATSPPAYNEQFF. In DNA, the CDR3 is TGTGCCACCTCCCCCCCAGCCTACAATGAGCAGTTCTTC.

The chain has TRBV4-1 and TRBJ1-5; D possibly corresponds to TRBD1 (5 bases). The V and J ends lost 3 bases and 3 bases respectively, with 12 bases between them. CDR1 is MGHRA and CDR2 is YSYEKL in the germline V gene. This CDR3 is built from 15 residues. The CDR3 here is CASSQFGTDNQPQHF. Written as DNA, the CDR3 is TGCGCCAGCAGCCAGTTCGGGACTGACAATCAGCCCCAGCATTTT.

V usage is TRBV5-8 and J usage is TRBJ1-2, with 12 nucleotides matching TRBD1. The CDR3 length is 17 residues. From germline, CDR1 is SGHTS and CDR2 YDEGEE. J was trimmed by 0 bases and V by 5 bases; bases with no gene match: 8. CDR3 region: CASRPGTGGMANYGYTF. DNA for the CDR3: TGTGCCAGCAGGCCCGGGACAGGGGGCATGGCTAACTATGGCTACACCTTC. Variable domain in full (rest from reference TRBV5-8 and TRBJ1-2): EAGVTQSPTHLIKTRGQQATLRCSPISGHTSVYWYQQALGLGLQFLLWYDEGEERNRGNFPPRFSGRQFPNYSSELNVNALELEDSALYLCASRPGTGGMANYGYTFGSGTRLTVV.

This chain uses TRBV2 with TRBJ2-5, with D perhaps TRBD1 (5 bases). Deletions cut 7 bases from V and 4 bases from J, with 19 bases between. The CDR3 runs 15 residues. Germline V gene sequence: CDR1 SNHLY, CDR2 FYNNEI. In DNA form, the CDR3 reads TGTGCCAGCAACGGCCAGGAAAACAGGAGAGAGACCCAGTACTTC. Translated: CASNGQENRRETQYF.

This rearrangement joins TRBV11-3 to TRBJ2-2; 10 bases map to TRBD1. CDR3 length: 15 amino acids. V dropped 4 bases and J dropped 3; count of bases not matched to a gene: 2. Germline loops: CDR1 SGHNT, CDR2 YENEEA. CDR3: CASSSGTGDTGELFF. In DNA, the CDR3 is TGTGCCAGCAGCTCAGGGACAGGGGACACCGGGGAGCTGTTTTTT.

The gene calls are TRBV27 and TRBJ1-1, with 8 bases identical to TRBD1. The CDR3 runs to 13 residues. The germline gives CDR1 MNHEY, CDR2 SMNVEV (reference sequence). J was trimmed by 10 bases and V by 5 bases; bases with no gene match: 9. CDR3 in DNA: TGTGCCAGCAGTCCTTACAGGGGGGACTCAGCTTTCTTT. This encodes CASSPYRGDSAFF.

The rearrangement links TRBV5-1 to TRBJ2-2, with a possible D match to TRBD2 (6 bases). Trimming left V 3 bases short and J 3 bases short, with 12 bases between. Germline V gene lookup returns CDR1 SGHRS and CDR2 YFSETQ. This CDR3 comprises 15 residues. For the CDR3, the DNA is TGCGCCAGCAGCTATTCTAGCGTCTACACCGGGGAGCTGTTTTTT. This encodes CASSYSSVYTGELFF. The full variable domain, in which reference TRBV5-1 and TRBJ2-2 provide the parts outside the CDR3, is KAGVTQTPRYLIKTRGQQVTLSCSPISGHRSVSWYQQTPGQGLQFLFEYFSETQRNKGNFPGRFSGRQFSNSRSEMNVSTLELGDSALYLCASSYSSVYTGELFFGEGSRLTVL.

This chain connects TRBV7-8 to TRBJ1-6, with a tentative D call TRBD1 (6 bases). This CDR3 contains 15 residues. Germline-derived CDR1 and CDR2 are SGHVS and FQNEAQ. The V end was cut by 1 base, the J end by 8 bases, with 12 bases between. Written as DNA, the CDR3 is TGTGCCAGCAGCTTAGGCGACAGGTGGGATTCACCCCTCCACTTT. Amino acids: CASSLGDRWDSPLHF.

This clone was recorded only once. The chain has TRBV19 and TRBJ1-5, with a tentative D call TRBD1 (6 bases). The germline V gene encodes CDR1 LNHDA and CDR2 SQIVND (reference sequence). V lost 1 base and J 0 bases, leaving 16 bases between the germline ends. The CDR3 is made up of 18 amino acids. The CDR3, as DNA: TGTGCCAGTAGTATAGGGCCGCGTGGGGGCTATAGCAATCAGCCCCAGCATTTT. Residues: CASSIGPRGGYSNQPQHF.

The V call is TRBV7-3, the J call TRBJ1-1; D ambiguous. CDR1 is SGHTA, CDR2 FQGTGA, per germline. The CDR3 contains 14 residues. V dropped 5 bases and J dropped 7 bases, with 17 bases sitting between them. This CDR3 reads CASSPSGRVDEAFF. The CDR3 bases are TGTGCCAGCAGCCCCAGCGGGAGAGTCGATGAAGCTTTCTTT.

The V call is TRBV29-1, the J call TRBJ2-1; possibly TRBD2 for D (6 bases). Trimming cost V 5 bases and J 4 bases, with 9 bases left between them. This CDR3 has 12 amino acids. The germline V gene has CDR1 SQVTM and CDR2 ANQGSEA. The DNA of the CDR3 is TGCAGCGTTTCACGGGGGTACAATGAGCAGTTCTTC. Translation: CSVSRGYNEQFF.